A single sample is the source of the 20 T cell receptor beta chains below, sequenced in a study of regulatory T cells in long-lasting Graves disease. Documented time point: newly diagnosed GD, antithyroid drugs for less than 3 months. RNA isolated from PBMCs was used to make the TCR library. HTBI primers from iRepertoire and Arm-PCR of CDR3 regions yielded the TCR beta libraries. TCRdb reprocessed the multiplex PCR reads with MiXCR, giving one entry per CDR3 protein. The sample carries almost 450,000 distinct CDR3 sequences, over 15% recorded once. These data also formed part of another study, on T cells in Graves' hyperthyroidism and ophthalmopathy.

The input for sequencing was peripheral blood mononuclear cells (PBMCs), taken at new diagnosis, from a patient treated with antithyroid drugs. All receptors come from a woman in her 30s with Graves disease.

This clonotype was recorded many times. The chain carries TRBV30 and TRBJ2-7; TRBD2 aligns across 15 bases. Germline V gene lookup returns CDR1 GTSNPN and CDR2 SVGIG (reference sequence). V lost 4 bases, J lost 9 bases, and 10 bases stayed unmatched. The CDR3 runs 15 residues. Written as DNA, the CDR3 is TGTGCCTGGAACGCGGGGACTAGCGGGAGGAGGCCGCAGTACTTC. Translated, it gives CAWNAGTSGRRPQYF.

This clonotype was counted ten times or more. The gene calls are TRBV15 and TRBJ2-7; 9 bases align to TRBD2. The trim removed 3 bases at V and 4 bases at J, leaving 16 bases unmatched. This CDR3 has 18 amino acids. Germline V gives CDR1 LNHNV, CDR2 YYDKDF (reference sequence). The CDR3 region has the DNA TGTGCCACCAGCAGCCCCTGGGGCGGGAGGGCCGCCGGTTACGAGCAGTACTTC. Amino acid sequence: CATSSPWGGRAAGYEQYF.

CDR3 DNA: TGTGCCAGCAGCTTAATTTTAACAGGCCTCACAGATACGCAGTATTTT. The encoded protein is CASSLILTGLTDTQYF. The chain employs TRBV7-2 and TRBJ2-3, with a weak D call TRBD1 (5 bases). Germline assignment: CDR1 SGHTA and CDR2 FQGNSA. V was cut by 2 bases and J by 2 bases, with 14 bases left in between. This CDR3 spans 16 amino acids.

About this clonotype: This likely stems from a read error, as it lies one base from a far larger clone. This rearrangement joins TRBV7-9 to TRBJ2-1, with 12 bases lining up with TRBD2. With V trimmed by 4 bases and J by 12 bases, 7 bases remained unmatched. There are 14 residues in the CDR3. Germline CDR1 and CDR2: SEHNR and FQNEAQ (reference sequence). CDR3 residues: CASSSGLAGSRQFF. The CDR3 DNA follows: TGTGCCAGCAGCTCAGGACTAGCGGGGTCGAGGCAGTTCTTC.

As for this clonotype: A far bigger clonotype differs at one base, so this is likely a read error. V usage is TRBV5-8 and J usage is TRBJ2-5, with TRBD2 as a possible D gene (6 bases). From germline, CDR1 is SGHTS and CDR2 YDEGEE. Between the trimmed V and J ends, which lost 3 bases and 11 bases, there was a span of 23 bases. There are 15 residues in the CDR3. The CDR3 sequence is CASSSYGSSYNEQYF. Here the CDR3 DNA reads TGTGCCAGCAGCTCCTACGGGAGCTCCTACAATGAGCAGTACTTC.

Details on this clonotype: A read error is possible here, since a much larger clone lies one base away. The V call is TRBV28, the J call TRBJ2-1; D is ambiguous. The J call may be wrong; the DNA end is better matched by TRBJ2-5. Germline V gene lookup returns CDR1 MDHEN and CDR2 SYDVKM. This CDR3 contains 14 residues. The DNA for the CDR3 is TGTGCCAGCAGTTTTCTTGGGTTAGTAGAGACCCAGTACTTC. It translates to CASSFLGLVETQYF.

This clonotype was picked up many times. The chain employs TRBV9 and TRBJ2-3; D is unclear. Germline CDR1 and CDR2: SGDLS and YYNGEE. V shed 7 bases and J shed 4 bases, with 19 bases lying between them. This CDR3 contains 15 residues. In DNA form, the CDR3 reads TGTGCCAGCCGAAGGACGGAAGGGCCCGCAGATACGCAGTATTTT. This gives the protein CASRRTEGPADTQYF.

This clonotype showed up just a few times. This chain connects TRBV10-3 to TRBJ2-3; no clear D gene. Germline V lookup: CDR1 ENHRY, CDR2 SYGVKD. The CDR3 runs 12 residues. Trimming stripped 5 bases from V and 0 bases from J, with 3 bases between. This chain's CDR3 is CAISLSTDTQYF. CDR3 nucleotides: TGTGCCATCAGTCTCAGCACAGATACGCAGTATTTT.

This clonotype was recorded at least ten times. This sequence joins TRBV27 and TRBJ1-5, with D possibly being TRBD1 (6 bases). With 2 bases removed from V and 1 base from J, the gap between germline ends came to 15 bases. The V gene's germline CDR1 is MNHEY and CDR2 SMNVEV (reference sequence). This CDR3 comprises 17 residues. The CDR3 sequence: CASSLNRGFLSNQPQHF. The CDR3 DNA sequence: TGTGCCAGCAGTTTAAATAGGGGGTTTCTGAGCAATCAGCCCCAGCATTTT.

This clonotype has ten or more counts. V usage is TRBV24-1 and J usage is TRBJ2-1, with 7 positions matching TRBD2. Looked up from germline, CDR1 is KGHDR and CDR2 is SFDVKD. The CDR3 consists of 21 residues. J was trimmed by 3 bases and V by 3 bases; bases with no gene match: 22. The CDR3: CATSDPPKGHTGTTLYNEQFF. In nucleotides, the CDR3 is TGTGCCACCAGTGATCCCCCGAAGGGGCACACCGGGACTACCCTCTACAATGAGCAGTTCTTC.

J is TRBJ2-5 and V is TRBV27, with no clear D. The CDR3 consists of 13 residues. The V gene lost 3 bases and the J gene lost 4 bases, with 9 bases spanning the gap. Germline V gene sequence: CDR1 MNHEY, CDR2 SMNVEV (reference sequence). The CDR3 DNA is TGTGCCAGCAGTTTCGGCCCCAGAGAGACCCAGTACTTC. Encoded protein: CASSFGPRETQYF.

This clonotype came up a few times. The J gene is TRBJ2-3, the V gene TRBV19, with D maybe TRBD2 (5 bases). Germline-derived CDR1 and CDR2 are LNHDA and SQIVND (reference sequence). Trimming removed 7 bases from V and 8 bases from J, with 19 bases in between. The CDR3 is 14 amino acids. The CDR3 nucleotides read TGTGCCAGTACGAGGGATTATCGTCAGGTTACGCAGTATTTT. It yields the protein CASTRDYRQVTQYF.

The rearrangement links TRBV9 to TRBJ2-1; the D is unclear. With 2 bases removed from V and 9 bases from J, the gap between germline ends came to 6 bases. CDR3 length: 11 amino acids. CDR1 and CDR2 (germline): SGDLS, YYNGEE. CDR3 sequence: CASSVSTEQFF. CDR3 bases: TGTGCCAGCAGCGTTTCGACTGAGCAGTTCTTC.

This clonotype was found many times. The chain joins TRBV5-1 to TRBJ2-7, with 9 positions matching TRBD2. The CDR3 is made up of 14 amino acids. Losses at the gene ends were 0 bases for V and 4 bases for J; bases not matched to a gene: 2. The V gene's germline CDR1 is SGHRS and CDR2 YFSETQ. DNA for the CDR3: TGCGCCAGCAGCTTGGGGACTAGCGTGTACGAGCAGTACTTC. Protein sequence: CASSLGTSVYEQYF.

This clonotype was seen at least ten times. This chain uses TRBV11-2 with TRBJ2-5; D remains ambiguous. The CDR3 contains 15 residues. V gave up 0 bases and J gave up 2 bases, with 10 bases separating them. Looked up from germline, CDR1 is SGHAT and CDR2 is FQNNGV. In DNA, the CDR3 is TGTGCCAGCAGCTTAGATCGCGGTGAACAAGAGACCCAGTACTTC. Protein product: CASSLDRGEQETQYF.

At least ten counts were recorded for this clonotype. The J gene is TRBJ2-5, the V gene TRBV30, with a weak D call TRBD1 (5 bases). Germline CDR1 GTSNPN, CDR2 SVGIG (reference sequence). The CDR3 extends over 13 amino acids. V dropped 4 bases and J dropped 5 bases, with 14 bases sitting between them. The CDR3 DNA reads TGTGCCTGGATCCCTGTGGGGCGGGAGACCCAGTACTTC. Translating gives CAWIPVGRETQYF.

In its sample, this clonotype was seen many times. This chain uses TRBV3-1 with TRBJ1-5; no clear D. V lost 1 base and J 7 bases, leaving 5 bases between the germline ends. The V gene's germline CDR1 is LGHDT and CDR2 YNNKEL (reference sequence). This CDR3 is built from 12 residues. CDR3 in amino acids: CASSQGLQPQHF. CDR3 coding DNA: TGTGCCAGCAGCCAAGGTTTGCAGCCCCAGCATTTT.

The chain employs TRBV4-3 and TRBJ2-7; D uncertain. The length of the CDR3 is 15 residues. Germline V lookup: CDR1 LGHNA, CDR2 YSLEER. V was pared by 0 bases and J by 5 bases, with 14 bases between. The CDR3 loop is CASSQDQFGTDEQYF. The CDR3 nucleotides read TGCGCCAGCAGCCAAGATCAATTTGGAACGGACGAGCAGTACTTC.

This clonotype occurred a few times. This may be a read error: a much more frequent sequence differs by one nucleotide. The rearrangement uses TRBV28 and TRBJ1-2; D is undetermined. Trimming removed 2 bases at V and 4 bases at J, with 11 bases between. The germline CDR1 and CDR2 sequences are MDHEN and SYDVKM. The CDR3 totals 14 residues. The CDR3 region has the DNA TGTGCCAGCAGTTTAACACGGGTTGGCTATGGCTACACCTTC. Protein product: CASSLTRVGYGYTF.

The sample holds many counts of this clonotype. The J gene is TRBJ2-7, the V gene TRBV28; the D gene is possibly TRBD2 (6 bases). CDR1 MDHEN and CDR2 SYDVKM come from the germline V gene. This CDR3 is built from 14 residues. The germline V and J ends were trimmed by 7 bases and 7 bases, with 20 bases remaining between them. CDR3 in DNA: TGTGCCAGCACCGACCCGGGTAGCGGCTTTGAGCAGTACTTC. The encoded protein is CASTDPGSGFEQYF.